Listed here are 6 T cell receptor beta chains from one sample, sequenced in a study of blood T cell repertoires in COVID-19. Profiling relied on immunoSEQ multiplex PCR, and the TCRdb table lists in-frame clones only, not all of them. The data show about 300,000 clones, approximately 81% seen once. Sample: PBMCs or T cells enriched from blood (not recorded which). The source is a woman in her twenties or thirties who had been exposed to COVID-19.

The V and J genes are TRBV12-5 and TRBJ1-1; D is unresolved. Trimming took 8 bases from V and 0 from J, leaving 13 bases between them. This CDR3 is built from 14 residues. Germline CDR1 reads LGHNT; CDR2 reads FRNRAP. The CDR3 DNA follows: TGTGCTAGTACCCTGGGCACCATGAACACTGAAGCTTTCTTT. Translated, it gives CASTLGTMNTEAFF.

V is TRBV13 and J is TRBJ2-7; TRBD2 matches 9 bases. In germline, CDR1 is PRHDT, CDR2 FYEKMQ (reference sequence). The CDR3 covers 16 residues. V shed 5 bases, J shed 5 bases, and the junction held 13 bases outside the gene matches. The CDR3 DNA reads as TGTGCCAGCAGCATCAGGGTAGCTAGCGGGACTAACGAGCAGTACTTC. It codes for CASSIRVASGTNEQYF.

The chain combines TRBV6-1 with TRBJ2-7; D is undetermined. Germline values: CDR1 MNHNS, CDR2 SASEGT. V was clipped by 0 bases and J by 4 bases, with 16 bases between them. The CDR3 has 16 residues. This CDR3 reads CASSEAANRGFYEQYF. In DNA form, the CDR3 reads TGTGCCAGCAGTGAAGCGGCGAATAGAGGTTTTTACGAGCAGTACTTC.

The V gene is TRBV18, the J gene TRBJ1-2; 9 bases map to TRBD1. Germline loops: CDR1 KGHSH, CDR2 LQKENI. The CDR3 extends over 13 amino acids. J lost 8 bases, V lost 4 bases, and 5 bases had no gene match. For the CDR3, the DNA is TGTGCCAGCTCACGGGACAGGGTTGAAGGCTACACCTTC. As protein: CASSRDRVEGYTF. The variable domain in full, with the rest retrieved from reference TRBV18 and TRBJ1-2, is NAGVMQNPRHLVRRRGQEARLRCSPMKGHSHVYWYRQLPEEGLKFMVYLQKENIIDESGMPKERFSAEFPKEGPSILRIQQVVRGDSAAYFCASSRDRVEGYTFGSGTRLTVV.

This chain joins TRBV18 and TRBJ1-5; 7 bases are a match to TRBD1. The CDR3 runs 15 residues. Trimming removed 2 bases from V and 2 bases from J; junction bases left unmatched: 3. Germline V gene lookup returns CDR1 KGHSH and CDR2 LQKENI. CDR3 protein: CASSPTTGGNQPQHF. CDR3 DNA: TGTGCCAGCTCACCAACCACAGGGGGCAATCAGCCCCAGCATTTT. The full variable domain, its missing parts supplied by reference TRBV18 and TRBJ1-5, is NAGVMQNPRHLVRRRGQEARLRCSPMKGHSHVYWYRQLPEEGLKFMVYLQKENIIDESGMPKERFSAEFPKEGPSILRIQQVVRGDSAAYFCASSPTTGGNQPQHFGDGTRLSIL.

The rearrangement joins TRBV9 to TRBJ2-2, with 8 bases that match TRBD1. J was trimmed by 2 bases and V by 2 bases; bases with no gene match: 5. There are 16 residues in the CDR3. The germline V gene has CDR1 SGDLS and CDR2 YYNGEE. CDR3 sequence reads: CASSVYDRGNTGELFF. CDR3 bases: TGTGCCAGCAGCGTTTACGACAGGGGAAACACCGGGGAGCTGTTTTTT.